The rows below give T cell receptor beta chains drawn from one sample of a study of blood T cells in healthy people across ages. TCRdb used MiXCR to reprocess the 5' RACE reads, holding one entry per CDR3 protein. The sample has 700,000 to 800,000 distinct CDR3 sequences; 35% to 45% are singletons. Sequencing input: blood. The receptors derive from a woman between 55 and 75 years old in good health. CDR3s include the opening cysteine and the closing phenylalanine or tryptophan. A D gene is named only where the DNA matches it firmly. The size entry is marked missing in some rows and otherwise reads once, few, many or a size class.

clone_size: many; d_call: .; v_call: TRBV9; j_call: TRBJ2-1; cdr3_nt: TGTGCCAGCAGCGGTAACTCTGGCGCCAGCTCCTACAATGAGCAGTTCTTC; cdr3_aa: CASSGNSGASSYNEQFF
clone_size: .; d_call: .; v_call: TRBV18; j_call: TRBJ2-7; cdr3_nt: TGTGCCAGCTCACCACAGGCGGGGGCCGGATACGAGCAGTACTTC; cdr3_aa: CASSPQAGAGYEQYF
clone_size: .; d_call: .; v_call: TRBV9; j_call: TRBJ2-1; cdr3_nt: TGTGCCAGCAGCGCGGACGAAGGAGAGCAGTTCTTC; cdr3_aa: CASSADEGEQFF
clone_size: .; d_call: .; v_call: TRBV7-9; j_call: TRBJ1-5; cdr3_nt: TGTGCCAGCAGCCAGGAGGGGACCAGCAATCAGCCCCAGCATTTT; cdr3_aa: CASSQEGTSNQPQHF
clone_size: .; d_call: .; v_call: TRBV6-5; j_call: TRBJ1-2; cdr3_nt: TGTGCCAGCAGTTACTCGGTGGGACATAACTATGGCTACACCTTC; cdr3_aa: CASSYSVGHNYGYTF
clone_size: .; d_call: .; v_call: TRBV2; j_call: TRBJ2-3; cdr3_nt: TGTGCCAGCAGACTACGAGCGGGCACAGATACGCAGTATTTT; cdr3_aa: CASRLRAGTDTQYF
clone_size: .; d_call: .; v_call: TRBV20-1; j_call: TRBJ1-2; cdr3_nt: TGCAGTGCTCCCCCTTTTGGCGCGGATGGCTACACCTTC; cdr3_aa: CSAPPFGADGYTF
clone_size: .; d_call: .; v_call: TRBV30; j_call: TRBJ2-1; cdr3_nt: TGTGCCTGGAGTGTTGGCAGTAGCTCCTACAATGAGCAGTTCTTC; cdr3_aa: CAWSVGSSSYNEQFF
clone_size: .; d_call: TRBD2; v_call: TRBV20-1; j_call: TRBJ2-3; cdr3_nt: TGCAGTGCTAGTCCCCAAGCAGCGGGAGGCACAGATACGCAGTATTTT; cdr3_aa: CSASPQAAGGTDTQYF
clone_size: many; d_call: .; v_call: TRBV4-2; j_call: TRBJ2-1; cdr3_nt: TGTGCCAGCAGCAAGGGTAATGAGCAGTTCTTC; cdr3_aa: CASSKGNEQFF
clone_size: .; d_call: TRBD2; v_call: TRBV5-5; j_call: TRBJ2-1; cdr3_nt: TGTGCCAGCACCTCACTGCGGGGGGCAGGCAATGAGCAGTTCTTC; cdr3_aa: CASTSLRGAGNEQFF
clone_size: few; d_call: TRBD1; v_call: TRBV27; j_call: TRBJ2-7; cdr3_nt: TGTGCCAGCAGTTCAACAGGGGGTCCCTACGAGCAGTACTTC; cdr3_aa: CASSSTGGPYEQYF
clone_size: few; d_call: .; v_call: TRBV18; j_call: TRBJ2-1; cdr3_nt: TGTGCCAGCTCACCACCGGCGGGACATGAGCAGTTCTTC; cdr3_aa: CASSPPAGHEQFF
clone_size: once; d_call: TRBD2; v_call: TRBV29-1; j_call: TRBJ2-3; cdr3_nt: TGCAGCACCCGAGGGACTAGCGGATCCTTCACAGATACGCAGTATTTT; cdr3_aa: CSTRGTSGSFTDTQYF
clone_size: .; d_call: TRBD1; v_call: TRBV6-6; j_call: TRBJ1-5; cdr3_nt: TGTGCCAGCAGCACGGGACAGGGGGTGGGAAGCAATCAGCCCCAGCATTTT; cdr3_aa: CASSTGQGVGSNQPQHF
clone_size: .; d_call: .; v_call: TRBV10-3; j_call: TRBJ2-7; cdr3_nt: TGTGCCATCACCAAAACGGGGCAGGGAAGCTCCTACGAGCAGTACTTC; cdr3_aa: CAITKTGQGSSYEQYF
clone_size: .; d_call: .; v_call: TRBV14; j_call: TRBJ1-2; cdr3_nt: TGTGCCGGCAGCCCCGGGGCGGGAAGTAACTATGGCTACACCTTC; cdr3_aa: CAGSPGAGSNYGYTF
clone_size: many; d_call: TRBD2; v_call: TRBV2; j_call: TRBJ2-5; cdr3_nt: TGTGCCAGCGCACCACTAGCGGGAGTTTGGGAGACCCAGTACTTC; cdr3_aa: CASAPLAGVWETQYF
clone_size: few; d_call: TRBD2; v_call: TRBV20-1; j_call: TRBJ2-3; cdr3_nt: TGCAGTGCTAGAGATCCCCGGTTTAGCGGGGTCTCCAGCACAGATACGCAGTATTTT; cdr3_aa: CSARDPRFSGVSSTDTQYF
clone_size: few; d_call: TRBD2; v_call: TRBV12-3/TRBV12-4; j_call: TRBJ2-1; cdr3_nt: TGTGCCAGCAGTTTCTTGACTAGCGGGGGGAATGAGCAGTTCTTC; cdr3_aa: CASSFLTSGGNEQFF
clone_size: .; d_call: TRBD1; v_call: TRBV6-5; j_call: TRBJ2-1; cdr3_nt: TGTGCCAGCAGTTACCCACCGACCCCGGGACAGTTTTACAATGAGCAGTTCTTC; cdr3_aa: CASSYPPTPGQFYNEQFF
clone_size: .; d_call: .; v_call: TRBV20-1; j_call: TRBJ1-5; cdr3_nt: TGCAGTGCTACTCCACCCGGGACGGACCAGCATTTT; cdr3_aa: CSATPPGTDQHF
clone_size: .; d_call: .; v_call: TRBV7-8; j_call: TRBJ2-1; cdr3_nt: TGTGCCAGCAGCTTCGGAGAGCAGTTCTTC; cdr3_aa: CASSFGEQFF
clone_size: few; d_call: .; v_call: TRBV21-1; j_call: TRBJ1-2; cdr3_nt: .; cdr3_aa: CASSKVGQGAGGYTF